This T cell receptor beta chain derives from a study of blood T cells in healthy people across ages. Turning to the study itself: There was about one barcoded beta molecule captured by template switching per two T cells.

Each donor gave roughly 9.8 milliliters of peripheral blood. The length of the CDR3 is 18 residues. Germline CDR1 reads SEHNR; CDR2 reads FQNEAQ (reference sequence). The V gene end was trimmed by 7 bases and the J gene end by 3 bases; junction bases not matched to a gene: 13. A remark on this clonotype: The antigen remains unidentified.

General study findings and limits: In the absence of known donor CMV status, changes in expanded clonotypes were possibly confounded.

The authors ran a second PCR of about 6 to 11 cycles using a sample-barcoded 5' primer and a J-beta primer mix. TCRdb analysed the 5' RACE reads with MiXCR anew, one entry per CDR3 protein. This table holds around 1.1 million distinct CDR3 sequences, around two fifths found once. The chain recombines TRBV7-9 with TRBJ2-1; 12 positions agree with TRBD2. This sequence originates from a man between 18 and 35 years old in good health. Sequencing input: blood. The CDR3 spells CASTPTSGGPSLYNEQFF. CDR3 sequence (DNA): TGTGCCAGCACCCCAACTAGCGGGGGGCCTTCCCTCTACAATGAGCAGTTCTTC.